Below are 26 T cell receptor beta chains sequenced from a single sample in a study of T cell responses to AZD1222 COVID-19 vaccine. Sequenced by immunoSEQ multiplex PCR; TCRdb stores in-frame clones only, minus some. The data show 150,000 or so clones, 80% to 90% seen once. Sequencing used peripheral blood, obtained on day 0 of AZD1222 vaccination. These receptor sequences come from an adult in good health.

V is TRBV11-3 and J is TRBJ2-1; D might be TRBD2 (5 bases). The germline V and J ends were trimmed by 5 bases and 4 bases, with 9 bases remaining between them. This CDR3 is 13 amino acids long. CDR1 and CDR2 (germline): SGHNT, YENEEA. Written as DNA, the CDR3 is TGTGCCAGCAGCCTAGGACTTTACAATGAGCAGTTCTTC. It translates to CASSLGLYNEQFF.

The chain has TRBV4-1 and TRBJ2-7, with 9 bases aligning to TRBD2. CDR1 is MGHRA, CDR2 YSYEKL, per germline. J was trimmed by 0 bases and V by 2 bases; bases with no gene match: 11. The CDR3 has 18 residues. CDR3 sequence reads: CASSQNPGLAVSSYEQYF. The CDR3 bases are TGCGCCAGCAGCCAAAACCCGGGACTAGCTGTTAGCTCCTACGAGCAGTACTTC.

The chain has TRBV7-2 and TRBJ2-5; 11 bases align to TRBD2. Germline V gene lookup returns CDR1 SGHTA and CDR2 FQGNSA. The CDR3 consists of 16 residues. V lost 2 bases to trimming and J lost 5 bases; unmatched junction nucleotides: 7. CDR3 DNA sequence: TGTGCCAGCAGCTTAAGCCTAGCGGGAGGCCGGGAGACCCAGTACTTC. As protein: CASSLSLAGGRETQYF. The whole variable domain, remainder taken from reference TRBV7-2 and TRBJ2-5, is GAGVSQSPSNKVTEKGKDVELRCDPISGHTALYWYRQSLGQGLEFLIYFQGNSAPDKSGLPSDRFSAERTGGSVSTLTIQRTQQEDSAVYLCASSLSLAGGRETQYFGPGTRLLVL.

The chain employs TRBV20-1 and TRBJ2-5; a weak D match, TRBD2 (6 bases). CDR3 length: 14 amino acids. Germline lookup yields CDR1 DFQATT and CDR2 SNEGSKA (reference sequence). Trimming pared 3 bases from V and 7 bases from J, leaving 18 bases between. The CDR3 protein is CSASQGGEARTQYF. CDR3 DNA sequence: TGCAGTGCTAGTCAGGGTGGGGAGGCAAGGACCCAGTACTTC.

The chain carries TRBV7-6 and TRBJ1-1, with TRBD1 matching over 10 bases. The CDR3 runs to 18 residues. Germline values: CDR1 SGHVS, CDR2 FNYEAQ. Losses at the gene ends were 5 bases for V and 0 bases for J; bases not matched to a gene: 12. The DNA for the CDR3 is TGTGCCAGCAGCCTGCTTCCCCCCGGGACAGGGGTGAACACTGAAGCTTTCTTT. It translates to CASSLLPPGTGVNTEAFF.

The chain uses TRBV10-1 and TRBJ2-7; 10 nucleotides match TRBD1. This CDR3 spans 16 amino acids. Germline CDR1 WNHNN, CDR2 SYGVQD (reference sequence). The V and J ends lost 0 bases and 6 bases, in that order; junction bases with no gene match: 8. CDR3 sequence (DNA): TGCGCCAGCAGTGAGTCGAGAGGGACAGGGGTTGCCGAGCAGTACTTC. It translates to CASSESRGTGVAEQYF.

This chain joins TRBV28 and TRBJ1-2; the match to TRBD1 covers 7 bases. Germline loops: CDR1 MDHEN, CDR2 SYDVKM. The CDR3 length is 15 residues. V shed 5 bases, J shed 5 bases, and the junction held 11 bases outside the gene matches. This chain's CDR3 is CASSPPGTAEYGYTF. The CDR3 DNA sequence: TGTGCCAGCAGTCCCCCCGGGACAGCCGAGTATGGCTACACCTTC.

The CDR3 sequence is CASSLKWVNTEAFF. The CDR3 DNA follows: TGTGCCAGCAGTTTGAAATGGGTGAACACTGAAGCTTTCTTT. The rearrangement links TRBV28 to TRBJ1-1; no clear D gene. Germline-derived CDR1 and CDR2 are MDHEN and SYDVKM. CDR3 size: 14 residues. V was shortened by 3 bases and J by 0 bases, with 8 bases between the two germline ends.

This clone was seen only once. The chain joins TRBV28 to TRBJ1-3; maybe TRBD1 (6 bases). Trimming took 2 bases from V and 2 from J, leaving 13 bases between them. The CDR3 contains 16 residues. Germline assignment: CDR1 MDHEN and CDR2 SYDVKM. Written as DNA, the CDR3 is TGTGCCAGCAGTTTACTGGGGGCTCGTGCTGGAAACACCATATATTTT. Its protein is CASSLLGARAGNTIYF.

The chain has TRBV28 and TRBJ2-1; possibly TRBD1 or TRBD2 for D (5 bases each). CDR3 length equals 15 residues. CDR1 and CDR2 (germline): MDHEN, SYDVKM. V shed 10 bases and J shed 4 bases, with 20 bases lying between them. This CDR3 is CATYLKWGRYNEQFF. The CDR3 coding sequence is TGTGCCACCTACCTCAAGTGGGGACGGTACAATGAGCAGTTCTTC.

The genes are TRBV3-1 (or the pseudogene TRBV3-2) and TRBJ2-7, with 11 bases identical to TRBD2. Per germline, CDR1 LGHDT and CDR2 YNNKEL (reference sequence). Trimming cost V 4 bases and J 5 bases; bases outside gene matches: 16. This CDR3 contains 18 residues. The CDR3 here is CASSPSICHSGRVHEQYF. The CDR3, as DNA: TGTGCCAGCAGCCCCTCAATCTGCCATAGCGGGAGGGTCCACGAGCAGTACTTC.

This chain connects TRBV2 to TRBJ1-5; D uncertain. Germline CDR1 is SNHLY and CDR2 is FYNNEI. V gave up 8 bases and J gave up 3 bases, with 8 bases separating them. This CDR3 spans 12 amino acids. The CDR3: CASRGDNQPQHF. As DNA, the CDR3 is TGTGCCAGCCGGGGAGACAATCAGCCCCAGCATTTT.

This clone was picked up one time. The chain has TRBV9 and TRBJ2-3; tentative D call: TRBD1 (5 bases). The V and J ends lost 0 bases and 4 bases respectively, with 18 bases between them. The CDR3 has 17 amino acids. The germline V gene encodes CDR1 SGDLS and CDR2 YYNGEE. The CDR3 coding sequence is TGTGCCAGCAGCGTAGACGCCCTGGACATTCCCCCAGATACGCAGTATTTT. Its protein is CASSVDALDIPPDTQYF.

V is TRBV7-2 and J is TRBJ2-3; D not resolved. The V end lost 0 bases, the J end lost 0 bases, and 10 bases lay between the germline ends. The CDR3 is 16 residues long. The germline gives CDR1 SGHTA, CDR2 FQGNSA. For the CDR3, the DNA is TGTGCCAGCAGCTTAGCGTTTGGCAGAAGCACAGATACGCAGTATTTT. Translating gives CASSLAFGRSTDTQYF.

The chain employs TRBV7-6 and TRBJ1-2; D is unclear. Germline values: CDR1 SGHVS, CDR2 FNYEAQ. This CDR3 has 14 amino acids. With 4 bases removed from V and 3 bases from J, the gap between germline ends came to 12 bases. DNA of the CDR3: TGTGCCAGCAGCTCCGCCAGGCCCGACTATGGCTACACCTTC. Translation gives CASSSARPDYGYTF.

As DNA, the CDR3 is TGTGCCAGCAGCCACCGATTGGGGGATGAGCAGTTCTTC. Translation gives CASSHRLGDEQFF. This chain connects TRBV14 to TRBJ2-1; D could derive from TRBD1 or TRBD2 (5 bases each). Germline V gene data show CDR1 as SGHDN and CDR2 as FVKESK. The CDR3 is made up of 13 amino acids. V dropped 3 bases and J dropped 8 bases, with 11 bases sitting between them.

V usage is TRBV19 and J usage is TRBJ2-7, with unresolved D. There are 14 residues in the CDR3. Germline assignment: CDR1 LNHDA and CDR2 SQIVND (reference sequence). Between the trimmed V and J ends, which lost 5 bases and 0 bases, there was a span of 11 bases. The CDR3 here is CASSVMDSSYEQYF. The CDR3 nucleotides read TGTGCCAGTAGTGTCATGGATAGCTCCTACGAGCAGTACTTC.

The V call is TRBV3-1 (or the pseudogene TRBV3-2), the J call TRBJ1-5; a possible D gene is TRBD1 (5 bases). Trimming stripped 4 bases from V and 8 bases from J, with 12 bases between. Germline lookup yields CDR1 LGHDT and CDR2 YNNKEL (reference sequence). The CDR3 is 13 amino acids. The chain's CDR3 is CASSPPGEEPQHF. The CDR3 bases are TGTGCCAGCAGCCCCCCGGGGGAGGAGCCCCAGCATTTT.

This chain joins TRBV18 and TRBJ1-5; 10 bases are shared with TRBD1. Trimming at V came to 6 bases and at J to 3 bases, leaving 8 bases not matched to a gene. This CDR3 spans 16 amino acids. Germline V gene sequence: CDR1 KGHSH, CDR2 LQKENI. CDR3 region: CASSDTGTGVNQPQHF. For the CDR3, the DNA is TGTGCCAGCTCGGATACCGGGACAGGGGTCAATCAGCCCCAGCATTTT. The full variable domain, completed using reference TRBV18 and TRBJ1-5, is NAGVMQNPRHLVRRRGQEARLRCSPMKGHSHVYWYRQLPEEGLKFMVYLQKENIIDESGMPKERFSAEFPKEGPSILRIQQVVRGDSAAYFCASSDTGTGVNQPQHFGDGTRLSIL.

DNA for the CDR3: TGTGCCAGCAGTTACTCCCGGCAGACGACTGAAGCTTTCTTT. It encodes CASSYSRQTTEAFF. The chain has TRBV6-5 and TRBJ1-1; D gene ambiguous. Trimming took off 0 bases at V and 5 bases at J, with 10 bases between the two ends. The CDR3 has 14 amino acids. Germline V gene sequence: CDR1 MNHEY, CDR2 SVGAGI.

The rearrangement links TRBV18 to TRBJ2-5; no clear D. The CDR3 sequence is 15 residues long. Germline CDR1 KGHSH, CDR2 LQKENI. V lost 3 bases and J lost 0, with 11 bases in between. The CDR3: CASSPRYGNQETQYF. The CDR3, as DNA: TGTGCCAGCTCACCGCGGTATGGGAACCAAGAGACCCAGTACTTC.

The chain is built from TRBV5-4 and TRBJ1-6; no clear D. V lost 1 base, J lost 7 bases, and 18 bases lay in between. The length of the CDR3 is 17 residues. Looked up from germline, CDR1 is SGHNT and CDR2 is YYREEE (reference sequence). Here the CDR3 DNA reads TGTGCCAGCAGCTTGACGAGGGCCTCCATCTCAAATTCACCCCTCCACTTT. Protein sequence: CASSLTRASISNSPLHF.

DNA for the CDR3: TGCGCCAGCAAACCGGAGAGCTCTGGAAACACCATATATTTT. Translation gives CASKPESSGNTIYF. This rearrangement joins TRBV5-1 to TRBJ1-3; D call uncertain. V shed 6 bases and J shed 0 bases, with 10 bases lying between them. There are 14 residues in the CDR3. Looked up from germline, CDR1 is SGHRS and CDR2 is YFSETQ.

V and J are TRBV29-1 and TRBJ2-7; 7 bases align to TRBD2. The trim removed 3 bases at V and 1 base at J, leaving 6 bases unmatched. The germline V gene encodes CDR1 SQVTM and CDR2 ANQGSEA. This CDR3 is built from 14 residues. CDR3 in DNA: TGCAGCGTTGATGGATCGGGAGGTTCCTACGAGCAGTACTTC. Amino acids: CSVDGSGGSYEQYF.

The chain links TRBV7-9 to TRBJ2-1, with D unresolved. Germline V gene lookup returns CDR1 SEHNR and CDR2 FQNEAQ (reference sequence). Deletions cut 5 bases from V and 3 bases from J, with 11 bases between. The CDR3 is 14 amino acids. DNA of the CDR3: TGTGCCAGCAGCCCTCGGGCGGACTACAATGAGCAGTTCTTC. It codes for CASSPRADYNEQFF.

This chain uses TRBV6-5 with TRBJ2-1; D may be TRBD2 (5 bases). The CDR3 totals 13 residues. Per germline, CDR1 MNHEY and CDR2 SVGAGI. The V gene lost 7 bases and the J gene lost 5 bases, with 12 bases spanning the gap. This CDR3 is CASTVGSHNEQFF. In DNA, the CDR3 is TGTGCCAGCACGGTGGGGAGCCACAATGAGCAGTTCTTC.